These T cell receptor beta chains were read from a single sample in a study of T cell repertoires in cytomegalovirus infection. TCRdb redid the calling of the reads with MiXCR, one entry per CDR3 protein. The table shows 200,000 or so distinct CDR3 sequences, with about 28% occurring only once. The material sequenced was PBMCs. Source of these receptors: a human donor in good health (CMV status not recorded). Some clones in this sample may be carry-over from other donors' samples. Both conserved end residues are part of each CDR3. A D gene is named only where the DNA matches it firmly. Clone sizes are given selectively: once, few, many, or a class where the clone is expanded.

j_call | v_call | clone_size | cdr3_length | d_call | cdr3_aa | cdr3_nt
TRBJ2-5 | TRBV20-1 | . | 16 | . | CSAREITRDGQETQYF | TGCAGTGCTAGAGAGATCACCCGGGACGGCCAAGAGACCCAGTACTTC
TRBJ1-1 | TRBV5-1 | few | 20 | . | CASSFDLTRILGYMNTEAFF | TGCGCCAGCAGCTTCGATTTAACCCGGATCCTGGGCTATATGAACACTGAAGCTTTCTTT
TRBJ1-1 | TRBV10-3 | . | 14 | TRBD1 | CAIGQGAMNTEAFF | TGTGCCATCGGACAGGGGGCAATGAACACTGAAGCTTTCTTT
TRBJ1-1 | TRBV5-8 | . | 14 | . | CASSPPRGVPEAFF | TGTGCCAGCAGCCCCCCAAGGGGGGTACCTGAAGCTTTCTTT
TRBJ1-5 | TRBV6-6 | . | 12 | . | CASTNFNQPQHF | TGTGCCAGCACCAACTTTAATCAGCCCCAGCATTTT
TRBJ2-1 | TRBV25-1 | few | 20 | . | CASSELGDSALAPKGDEQFF | TGTGCCAGCAGTGAATTGGGAGACAGCGCACTAGCACCCAAGGGAGATGAGCAGTTCTTC
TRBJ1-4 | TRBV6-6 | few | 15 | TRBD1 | CASTPSVRGGGKLFF | TGTGCCAGCACCCCCTCAGTCAGGGGGGGCGGAAAACTGTTTTTT
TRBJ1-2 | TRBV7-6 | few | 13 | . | CASSLSDSAGYTF | TGTGCCAGCAGCTTGTCGGATTCGGCTGGCTACACCTTC
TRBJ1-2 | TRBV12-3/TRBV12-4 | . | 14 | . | CASSRGSPNYGYTF | TGTGCCAGCAGTCGGGGTTCACCTAACTATGGCTACACCTTC
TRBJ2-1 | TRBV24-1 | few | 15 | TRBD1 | CATSEGQGHYNEQFF | TGTGCCACCAGTGAAGGACAGGGACACTACAATGAGCAGTTCTTC
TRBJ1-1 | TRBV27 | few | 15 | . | CASSLPGLLNTEAFF | TGTGCCAGCAGTCTGCCGGGACTCTTGAACACTGAAGCTTTCTTT
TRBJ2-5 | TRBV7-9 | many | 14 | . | CASSLRAASETQYF | TGTGCCAGCAGCTTGAGGGCCGCCTCGGAGACCCAGTACTTC
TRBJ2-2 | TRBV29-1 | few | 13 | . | CSVGVSYTGELFF | TGCAGCGTTGGGGTCTCTTACACCGGGGAGCTGTTTTTT
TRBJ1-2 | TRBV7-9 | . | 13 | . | CASSENWGYGYTF | TGTGCCAGCAGCGAAAATTGGGGCTATGGCTACACCTTC
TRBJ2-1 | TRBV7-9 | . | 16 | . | CASSGGKGARYNEQFF | TGTGCCAGCAGCGGAGGCAAAGGGGCCCGATACAATGAGCAGTTCTTC
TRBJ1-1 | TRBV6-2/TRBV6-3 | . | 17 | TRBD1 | CASSYEQGGGYNTEAFF | TGTGCCAGCAGTTACGAACAGGGGGGAGGCTATAACACTGAAGCTTTCTTT
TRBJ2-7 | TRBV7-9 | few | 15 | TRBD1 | CASSYSGTDSYEQYF | TGTGCCAGCAGCTATTCCGGGACAGACTCCTACGAGCAGTACTTC
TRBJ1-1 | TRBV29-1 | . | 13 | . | CSVDRAMNTEAFF | TGCAGCGTTGACAGGGCTATGAACACTGAAGCTTTCTTT
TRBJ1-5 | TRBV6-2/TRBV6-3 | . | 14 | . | CASSYSRSNQPQHF | TGTGCCAGCAGTTACAGCAGGAGTAATCAGCCCCAGCATTTT
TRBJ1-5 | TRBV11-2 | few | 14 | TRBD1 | CASSSGGSNQPQHF | TGTGCCAGCAGCTCAGGGGGGAGCAATCAGCCCCAGCATTTT
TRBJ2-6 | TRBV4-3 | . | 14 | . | CASSDVSGANVLTF | TGCGCCAGCTCTGATGTCTCTGGGGCCAACGTCCTGACTTTC
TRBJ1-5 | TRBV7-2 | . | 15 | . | CASSPDGTSNQPQHF | TGTGCCAGCAGCCCGGACGGAACTAGCAATCAGCCCCAGCATTTT
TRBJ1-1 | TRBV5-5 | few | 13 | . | CASSLAQATEAFF | TGTGCCAGCAGCTTGGCTCAGGCTACCGAAGCTTTCTTT
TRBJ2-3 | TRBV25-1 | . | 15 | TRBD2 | CASSASGESTDTQYF | TGTGCCAGCAGTGCTAGCGGGGAAAGCACAGATACGCAGTATTTT
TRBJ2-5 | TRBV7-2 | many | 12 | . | CASSDSRETQYF | TGTGCCAGCAGCGATTCTAGAGAGACCCAGTACTTC
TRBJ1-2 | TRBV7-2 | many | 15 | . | CASSLSATGDYGYTF | TGTGCCAGCAGCCTCTCGGCGACAGGAGACTATGGCTACACCTTC
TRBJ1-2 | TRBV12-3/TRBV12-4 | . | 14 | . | CASTIRLTNYGYTF | TGTGCCAGCACAATAAGACTTACTAACTATGGCTACACCTTC
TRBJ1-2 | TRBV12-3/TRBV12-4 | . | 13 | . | CASSLKPPYGYTF | TGTGCCAGCAGTTTAAAACCCCCCTATGGCTACACCTTC
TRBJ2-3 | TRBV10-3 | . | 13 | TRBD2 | CAVREGNSDTQYF | TGTGCCGTCCGGGAGGGGAATTCAGATACGCAGTATTTT
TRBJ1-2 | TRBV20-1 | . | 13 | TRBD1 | CSARPDRGGGYTF | TGCAGTGCTAGACCGGACAGGGGAGGTGGCTACACCTTC
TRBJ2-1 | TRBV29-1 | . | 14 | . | CSVVGTRRGNEQFF | TGCAGCGTTGTCGGGACACGCCGGGGGAATGAGCAGTTCTTC
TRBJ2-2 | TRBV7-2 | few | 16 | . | CASSLGPGADTGELFF | TGTGCCAGCAGCTTAGGTCCAGGGGCAGACACCGGGGAGCTGTTTTTT
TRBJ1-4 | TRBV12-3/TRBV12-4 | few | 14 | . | CASTSGQSGEKLFF | TGTGCCAGCACCTCCGGACAGTCTGGTGAAAAACTGTTTTTT
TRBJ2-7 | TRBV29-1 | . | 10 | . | CSVDIYEQYF | TGCAGCGTGGACATCTACGAGCAGTACTTC
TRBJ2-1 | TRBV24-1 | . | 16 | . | CATSDSQGGPYNEQFF | TGTGCCACCAGTGATTCCCAGGGGGGGCCCTACAATGAGCAGTTCTTC
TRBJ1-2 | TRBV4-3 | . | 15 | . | CASSQGTVDNYGYTF | TGCGCCAGCAGCCAAGGGACGGTGGACAACTATGGCTACACCTTC
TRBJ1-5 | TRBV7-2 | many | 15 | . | CASSLDPISNQPQHF | TGTGCCAGCAGCCTGGACCCGATTAGCAATCAGCCCCAGCATTTT
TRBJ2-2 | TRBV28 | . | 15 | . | CASSFIGVNTGELFF | TGTGCCAGCAGTTTTATAGGGGTGAACACCGGGGAGCTGTTTTTT
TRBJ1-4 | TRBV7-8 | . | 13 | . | CASSPRPGEKLFF | TGTGCCAGCAGCCCTCGACCGGGGGAAAAACTGTTTTTT
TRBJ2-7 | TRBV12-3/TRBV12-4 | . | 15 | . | CASRLQTDRSDEQYF | TGTGCCAGCAGACTTCAAACGGACCGGAGCGACGAGCAGTACTTC
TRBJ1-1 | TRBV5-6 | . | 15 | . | CASSWGSGLNTEAFF | TGTGCCAGCAGCTGGGGATCGGGATTGAACACTGAAGCTTTCTTT
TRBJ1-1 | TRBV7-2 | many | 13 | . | CASSPPSGTEAFF | TGTGCCAGCAGCCCACCTAGCGGGACTGAAGCTTTCTTT
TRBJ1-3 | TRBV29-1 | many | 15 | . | CSVAGAGSSGNTIYF | TGCAGCGTGGCAGGAGCAGGGAGCTCTGGAAACACCATATATTTT
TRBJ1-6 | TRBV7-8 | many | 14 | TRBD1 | CASSRDRGNSPLHF | TGTGCCAGCAGCAGGGACAGGGGAAATTCACCCCTCCACTTT
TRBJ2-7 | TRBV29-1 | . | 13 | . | CSVDSETSYEQYF | TGCAGCGTTGATTCGGAAACCTCCTACGAGCAGTACTTC
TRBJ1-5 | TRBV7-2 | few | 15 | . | CASSFRGISNQPQHF | TGTGCCAGCAGCTTCCGGGGGATAAGCAATCAGCCCCAGCATTTT
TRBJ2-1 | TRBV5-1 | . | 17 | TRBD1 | CASSGGQGLRGGDEQFF | TGCGCCAGCAGCGGGGGACAGGGCTTACGAGGGGGGGATGAGCAGTTCTTC
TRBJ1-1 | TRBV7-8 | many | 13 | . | CASSLVLNTEAFF | TGTGCCAGCAGCTTGGTCCTGAACACTGAAGCTTTCTTT
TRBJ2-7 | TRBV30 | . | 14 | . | CAWSSGAPSYEQYF | TGTGCCTGGAGTTCAGGGGCGCCTTCCTACGAGCAGTACTTC
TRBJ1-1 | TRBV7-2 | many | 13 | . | CASSQSPNTEAFF | TGTGCCAGCAGTCAATCACCGAACACTGAAGCTTTCTTT
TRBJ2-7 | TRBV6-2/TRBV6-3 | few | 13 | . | CASRGTVFYEQYF | TGTGCCAGCAGAGGGACGGTTTTCTACGAGCAGTACTTC
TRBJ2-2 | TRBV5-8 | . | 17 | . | CASSLPTDGGDTGELFF | TGTGCCAGCAGCTTGCCGACCGACGGAGGAGACACCGGGGAGCTGTTTTTT
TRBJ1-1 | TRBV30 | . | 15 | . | CAWSVPPGQGGEAFF | TGTGCCTGGAGTGTACCCCCCGGCCAGGGTGGTGAAGCTTTCTTT
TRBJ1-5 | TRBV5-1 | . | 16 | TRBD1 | CASSPEGTGEGQPQHF | TGCGCCAGCAGCCCCGAAGGGACAGGGGAAGGGCAGCCCCAGCATTTT
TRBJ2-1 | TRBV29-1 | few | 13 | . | CSVGEQTYNEQFF | TGCAGCGTTGGGGAACAGACCTACAATGAGCAGTTCTTC
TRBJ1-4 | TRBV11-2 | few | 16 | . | CASSPGIILTNEKLFF | TGTGCCAGCAGCCCAGGAATAATCCTGACTAATGAAAAACTGTTTTTT
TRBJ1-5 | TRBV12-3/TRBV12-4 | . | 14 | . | CASSFRDPGGPQHF | TGTGCCAGCAGTTTCCGGGACCCGGGGGGGCCCCAGCATTTT
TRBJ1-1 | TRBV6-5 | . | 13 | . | CASSYQSTTEAFF | TGTGCCAGCAGTTACCAGAGCACCACTGAAGCTTTCTTT
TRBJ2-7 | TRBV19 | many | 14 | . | CASSSDDRPYEQYF | TGTGCCAGTAGTAGCGACGACCGGCCCTACGAGCAGTACTTC
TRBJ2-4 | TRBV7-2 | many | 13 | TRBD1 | CASSDSETGERYF | TGTGCCAGCAGCGACAGTGAAACAGGGGAGAGGTACTTC